The 5 T cell receptor beta chains presented below share a single source sample, sequenced in a study of cytomegalovirus exposure and HLA in healthy donors. The PCR employed 60 Vbeta primers together with 13 Jbeta primers. Sequencing used immunoSEQ multiplex PCR; TCRdb keeps in-frame clones, though not all of them. The data contain 30,000 to 45,000 clones, roughly 84% of them singletons. Sample: PBMCs. All receptors come from a young woman in good health and CMV-seronegative.

The rearrangement links TRBV4-1 to TRBJ2-7; 9 bases are shared with TRBD1. V was clipped by 4 bases and J by 5 bases; unmatched bases: 9. The CDR3 runs to 15 residues. Germline values: CDR1 MGHRA, CDR2 YSYEKL. CDR3: CASSRAGTGYNEQYF. As DNA, the CDR3 is TGCGCCAGCAGCCGGGCCGGGACAGGGTATAACGAGCAGTACTTC.

The V call is TRBV7-6, the J call TRBJ2-7; D call uncertain. Germline CDR1 is SGHVS and CDR2 is FNYEAQ. V gave up 1 base and J gave up 4 bases, with 5 bases separating them. This CDR3 has 12 amino acids. The CDR3 nucleotides read TGTGCCAGCAGCTTAGGGCAATACGAGCAGTACTTC. Its translation: CASSLGQYEQYF.

The chain links TRBV7-9 to TRBJ2-3, with D perhaps matching TRBD2 (6 bases). The length of the CDR3 is 15 residues. V was trimmed by 5 bases and J by 0 bases, leaving 12 bases between them. Germline CDR1 and CDR2: SEHNR and FQNEAQ (reference sequence). This CDR3 is CASSGRDFSTDTQYF. CDR3 coding DNA: TGTGCCAGCAGCGGCCGGGACTTTAGCACAGATACGCAGTATTTT.

The J gene is TRBJ2-2, the V gene TRBV28, with 7 nucleotides matching TRBD2. Germline trimming cut 8 bases from V and 3 bases from J; bases unmatched to any gene: 3. Germline V gives CDR1 MDHEN, CDR2 SYDVKM. The CDR3 is 13 residues long. The CDR3 reads CASGRVYTGELFF. The CDR3 region has the DNA TGTGCCAGCGGGAGGGTTTACACCGGGGAGCTGTTTTTT.

The J gene is TRBJ2-7, the V gene TRBV5-4; 9 bases agree with TRBD2. V lost 2 bases and J lost 7; bases outside the gene matches: 7. Per germline, CDR1 SGHNT and CDR2 YYREEE (reference sequence). The CDR3 sequence is 14 residues long. CDR3 in DNA: TGTGCCAGCAGCTTAGCGGGAGGCCACCTAGAGCAGTACTTC. Translating it yields CASSLAGGHLEQYF.